The sample holds many counts of the clone carrying this T cell receptor beta chain. As for time point: newly diagnosed GD, antithyroid drugs for less than 3 months. The TCR library used RNA extracted from PBMCs. The sample is drawn from a study of regulatory T cells in long-lasting Graves disease. Arm-PCR of CDR3 regions and iRepertoire HTBI primers were used to build TCR beta libraries. One entry per CDR3 protein, called by TCRdb with MiXCR from the multiplex PCR reads. Of some 330,000 distinct CDR3 sequences in the sample, 12% are singletons; the top ten hold about 20%. Germline V gene lookup returns CDR1 MDHEN and CDR2 SYDVKM. V was pared by 2 bases and J by 4 bases, with 11 bases between. This CDR3 is built from 15 residues. These same records also appear under a second study, on T cells in Graves' hyperthyroidism and ophthalmopathy. From that study: A 13 V-J model separated ophthalmopathy from stable hyperthyroidism.

V and J are TRBV28 and TRBJ2-2; no firm D call. The sequence derives from a woman aged 18 to 35 with Graves disease. The source was peripheral blood mononuclear cells (PBMCs), collected at new diagnosis, from a patient treated with antithyroid drugs. The DNA of the CDR3 is TGTGCCAGCAGTTTAGGCCCCCGAGGCACCGGGGAGCTGTTTTTT. This encodes CASSLGPRGTGELFF. The full variable domain, its missing parts supplied by reference TRBV28 and TRBJ2-2, is DVKVTQSSRYLVKRTGEKVFLECVQDMDHENMFWYRQDPGLGLRLIYFSYDVKMKEKGDIPEGYSVSREKKERFSLILESASTNQTSMYLCASSLGPRGTGELFFGEGSRLTVL.